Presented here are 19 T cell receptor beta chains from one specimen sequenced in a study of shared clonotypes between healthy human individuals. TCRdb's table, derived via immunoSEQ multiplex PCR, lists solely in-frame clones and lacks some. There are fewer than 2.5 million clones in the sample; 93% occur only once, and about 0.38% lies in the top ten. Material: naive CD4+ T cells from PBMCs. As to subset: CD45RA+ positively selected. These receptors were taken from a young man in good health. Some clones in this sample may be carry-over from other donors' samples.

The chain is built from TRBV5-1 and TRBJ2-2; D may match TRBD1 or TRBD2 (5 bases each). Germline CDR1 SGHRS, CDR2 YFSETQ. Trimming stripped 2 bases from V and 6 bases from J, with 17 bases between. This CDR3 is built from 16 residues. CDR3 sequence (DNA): TGCGCCAGCAGCTTTGACTATCCCGGGGCGTCCGGGGAGCTGTTTTTT. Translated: CASSFDYPGASGELFF. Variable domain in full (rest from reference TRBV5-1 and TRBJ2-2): KAGVTQTPRYLIKTRGQQVTLSCSPISGHRSVSWYQQTPGQGLQFLFEYFSETQRNKGNFPGRFSGRQFSNSRSEMNVSTLELGDSALYLCASSFDYPGASGELFFGEGSRLTVL.

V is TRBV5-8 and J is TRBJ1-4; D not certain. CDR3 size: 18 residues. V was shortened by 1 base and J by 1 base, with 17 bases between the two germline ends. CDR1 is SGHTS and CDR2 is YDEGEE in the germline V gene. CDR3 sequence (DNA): TGTGCCAGCAGCTTGTTTGGCACTCCCTCCAGAACTAATGAAAAACTGTTTTTT. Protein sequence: CASSLFGTPSRTNEKLFF. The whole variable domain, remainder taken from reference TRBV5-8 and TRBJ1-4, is EAGVTQSPTHLIKTRGQQATLRCSPISGHTSVYWYQQALGLGLQFLLWYDEGEERNRGNFPPRFSGRQFPNYSSELNVNALELEDSALYLCASSLFGTPSRTNEKLFFGSGTQLSVL.

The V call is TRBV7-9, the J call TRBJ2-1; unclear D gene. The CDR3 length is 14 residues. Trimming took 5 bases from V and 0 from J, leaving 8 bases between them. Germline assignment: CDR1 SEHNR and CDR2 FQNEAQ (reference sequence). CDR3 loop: CASSPPSSYNEQFF. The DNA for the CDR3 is TGTGCCAGCAGCCCTCCGAGCTCCTACAATGAGCAGTTCTTC. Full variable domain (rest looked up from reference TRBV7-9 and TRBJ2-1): DTGVSQNPRHKITKRGQNVTFRCDPISEHNRLYWYRQTLGQGPEFLTYFQNEAQLEKSRLLSDRFSAERPKGSFSTLEIQRTEQGDSAMYLCASSPPSSYNEQFFGPGTRLTVL.

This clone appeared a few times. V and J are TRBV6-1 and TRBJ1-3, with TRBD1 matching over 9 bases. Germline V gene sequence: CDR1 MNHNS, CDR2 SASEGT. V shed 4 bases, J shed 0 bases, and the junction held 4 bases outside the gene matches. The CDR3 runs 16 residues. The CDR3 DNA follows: TGTGCCAGCAGTGGGGACAGGGCCATCTCTGGAAACACCATATATTTT. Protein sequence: CASSGDRAISGNTIYF.

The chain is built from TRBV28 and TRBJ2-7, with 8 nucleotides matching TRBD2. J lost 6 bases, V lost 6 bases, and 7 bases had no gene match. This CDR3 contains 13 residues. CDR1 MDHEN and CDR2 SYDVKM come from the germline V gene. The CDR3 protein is CASSEPGLGEQYF. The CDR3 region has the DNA TGTGCCAGCAGCGAACCGGGACTAGGCGAGCAGTACTTC. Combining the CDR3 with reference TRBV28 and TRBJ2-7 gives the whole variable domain DVKVTQSSRYLVKRTGEKVFLECVQDMDHENMFWYRQDPGLGLRLIYFSYDVKMKEKGDIPEGYSVSREKKERFSLILESASTNQTSMYLCASSEPGLGEQYFGPGTRLTVT.

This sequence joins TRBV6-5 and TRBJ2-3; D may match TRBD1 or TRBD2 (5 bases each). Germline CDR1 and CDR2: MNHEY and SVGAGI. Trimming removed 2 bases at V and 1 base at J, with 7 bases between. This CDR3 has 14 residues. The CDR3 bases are TGTGCCAGCAGTTACCTGGGACGCACAGATACGCAGTATTTT. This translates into CASSYLGRTDTQYF.

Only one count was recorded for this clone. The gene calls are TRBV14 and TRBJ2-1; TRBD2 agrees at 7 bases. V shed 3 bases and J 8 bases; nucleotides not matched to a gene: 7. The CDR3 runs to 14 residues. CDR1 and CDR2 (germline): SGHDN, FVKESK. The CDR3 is CASSQGDYLDEQFF. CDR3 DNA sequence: TGTGCCAGCAGCCAGGGGGACTATTTGGATGAGCAGTTCTTC.

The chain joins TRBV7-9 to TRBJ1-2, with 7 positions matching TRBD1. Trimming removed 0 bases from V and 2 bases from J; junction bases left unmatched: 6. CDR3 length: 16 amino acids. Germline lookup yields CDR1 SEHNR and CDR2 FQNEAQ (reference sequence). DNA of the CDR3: TGTGCCAGCAGCTTAGCAGGGACAGCCTTGAACTATGGCTACACCTTC. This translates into CASSLAGTALNYGYTF.

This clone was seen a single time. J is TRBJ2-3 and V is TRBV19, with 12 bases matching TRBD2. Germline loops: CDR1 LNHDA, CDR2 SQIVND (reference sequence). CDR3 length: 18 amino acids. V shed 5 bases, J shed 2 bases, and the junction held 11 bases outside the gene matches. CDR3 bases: TGTGCCAGTAGTGTGCCCTCGGCTAGCGGGAGGGTCACAGATACGCAGTATTTT. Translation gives CASSVPSASGRVTDTQYF.

CDR3 DNA sequence: TGTGCCAGCTCAGCCACCCTTGTTGCCGGGACAGGAAACACCGGGGAGCTGTTTTTT. Encoded protein: CASSATLVAGTGNTGELFF. This sequence joins TRBV18 and TRBJ2-2; TRBD1 matches at 8 bases. Germline CDR1 and CDR2: KGHSH and LQKENI. Trimming took 5 bases from V and 2 from J; bases not matched to a gene: 16. There are 19 residues in the CDR3.

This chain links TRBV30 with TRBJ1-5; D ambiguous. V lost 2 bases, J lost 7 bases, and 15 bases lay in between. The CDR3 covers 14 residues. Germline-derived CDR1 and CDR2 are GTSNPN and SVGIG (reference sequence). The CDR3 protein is CAWSTGAVRQPQHF. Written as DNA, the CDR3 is TGTGCCTGGAGTACCGGAGCTGTCCGGCAGCCCCAGCATTTT.

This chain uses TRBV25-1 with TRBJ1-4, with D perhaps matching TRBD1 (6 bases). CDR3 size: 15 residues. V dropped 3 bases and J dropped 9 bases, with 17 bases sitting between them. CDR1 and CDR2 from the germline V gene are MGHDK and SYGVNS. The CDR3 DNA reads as TGTGCCAGCAGTGATTACAGGGTTGAAGTTAAAAAACTGTTTTTT. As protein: CASSDYRVEVKKLFF.

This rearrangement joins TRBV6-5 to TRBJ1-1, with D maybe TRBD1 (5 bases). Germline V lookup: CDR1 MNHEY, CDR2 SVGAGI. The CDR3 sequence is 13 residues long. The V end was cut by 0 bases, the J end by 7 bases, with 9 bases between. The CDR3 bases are TGTGCCAGCAGTTACTCAACAGGCTTTGAAGCTTTCTTT. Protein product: CASSYSTGFEAFF.

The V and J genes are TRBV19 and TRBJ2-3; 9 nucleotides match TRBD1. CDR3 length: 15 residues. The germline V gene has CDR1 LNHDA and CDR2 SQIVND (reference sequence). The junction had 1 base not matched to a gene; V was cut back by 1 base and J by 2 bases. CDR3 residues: CASSIGTGDTDTQYF. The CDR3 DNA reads TGTGCCAGTAGTATAGGGACAGGGGACACAGATACGCAGTATTTT.

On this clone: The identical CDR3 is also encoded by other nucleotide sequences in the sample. CDR3 amino acids: CASSEGGGLYEQYF. CDR3 coding DNA: TGTGCCAGCAGTGAAGGCGGAGGTCTCTACGAGCAGTACTTC. The V and J genes are TRBV6-1 and TRBJ2-7; a weak D match, TRBD2 (5 bases). Germline V gene sequence: CDR1 MNHNS, CDR2 SASEGT. V was cut by 1 base and J by 3 bases, with 10 bases left in between. The CDR3 is made up of 14 amino acids.

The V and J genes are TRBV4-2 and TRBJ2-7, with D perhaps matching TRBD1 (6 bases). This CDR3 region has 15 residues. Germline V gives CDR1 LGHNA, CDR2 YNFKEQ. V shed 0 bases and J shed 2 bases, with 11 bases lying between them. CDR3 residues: CASSQEARTAYEQYF. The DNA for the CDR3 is TGTGCCAGCAGCCAAGAAGCCCGGACAGCCTACGAGCAGTACTTC.

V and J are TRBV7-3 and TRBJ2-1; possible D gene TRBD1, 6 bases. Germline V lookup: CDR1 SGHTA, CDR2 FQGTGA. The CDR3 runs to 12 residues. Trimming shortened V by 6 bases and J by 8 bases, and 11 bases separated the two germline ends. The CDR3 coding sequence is TGTGCCAGCAGGAAACAGGGAGATGAGCAGTTCTTC. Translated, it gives CASRKQGDEQFF. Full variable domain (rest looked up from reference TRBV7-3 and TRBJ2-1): GAGVSQTPSNKVTEKGKYVELRCDPISGHTALYWYRQSLGQGPEFLIYFQGTGAADDSGLPNDRFFAVRPEGSVSTLKIQRTERGDSAVYLCASRKQGDEQFFGPGTRLTVL.

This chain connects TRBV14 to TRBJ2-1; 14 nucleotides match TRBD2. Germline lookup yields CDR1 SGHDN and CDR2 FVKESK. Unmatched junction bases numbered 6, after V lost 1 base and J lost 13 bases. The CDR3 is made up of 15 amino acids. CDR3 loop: CASSQVGTSGRQQFF. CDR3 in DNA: TGTGCCAGCAGCCAAGTTGGGACTAGCGGGAGACAACAGTTCTTC.

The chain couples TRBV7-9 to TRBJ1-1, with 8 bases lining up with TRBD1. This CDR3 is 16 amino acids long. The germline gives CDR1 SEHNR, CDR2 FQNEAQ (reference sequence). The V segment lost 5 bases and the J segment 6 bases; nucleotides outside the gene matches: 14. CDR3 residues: CASSPRTGTNSPEAFF. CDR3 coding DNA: TGTGCCAGCAGCCCCCGGACAGGGACAAACAGCCCTGAAGCTTTCTTT.